Sequencing of this T cell receptor beta chain was carried out in a study of shared clonotypes between healthy human individuals. Germline V CDR1 and CDR2: MDHEN, SYDVKM. The ends were cut back, 5 bases at V and 8 bases at J, with 22 bases in the middle. CDR3 length: 16 amino acids. Concerning this clone itself: The antigen remains unidentified.

Naive-designated CD8 cells lacked CD45RO, were positively enriched for CCR7, and omitted terminally differentiated effector memory CD45RA+ cells. Clones were sequenced by immunoSEQ multiplex PCR, and TCRdb holds only the in-frame ones, with some missing. The table shows around 2.1 million clones, with 93% occurring only once. Study observations and caveats: Expectations were that clonotype sharing among donors would be affected by sequencing depth. What naive subsets generally showed was a larger estimated richness than memory subsets showed.

This receptor was identified in a man aged 18-30 years in good health. Some clones in this sample may be carry-over from other donors' samples. Sequenced: naive CD8+ T cells from PBMCs. The chain couples TRBV28 to TRBJ1-3, with D possibly matching TRBD1 (6 bases). CDR3 in DNA: TGTGCCAGCAGTACCAACGCACAGGGAAGAAGGGACACCATATATTTT. This translates into CASSTNAQGRRDTIYF.